These T cell receptor beta chains were read from a single sample in a study of blood T cell repertoires in COVID-19. The protocol was immunoSEQ multiplex PCR, while the TCRdb copy is restricted to in-frame clones and leaves out a portion. This sample yields roughly 78,000 clones, of which more than 70% are seen a single time; about 13% belongs to the top ten. Sequencing was done on a sample of peripheral blood. These receptors were taken from a man aged 50-60 years with COVID-19, enrolled during active disease. Each CDR3 is given with its conserved first and last residue. D genes are given only for firm matches. Size tells how often a clone was seen (once, few, many) or the class of an expanded clone, and some rows leave it out.

clone_size: once
d_call: -
v_call: TRBV2
j_call: TRBJ2-1
cdr3_aa: CASNGGRETEQFF
cdr3_nt: TGTGCCAGCAACGGAGGACGGGAGACTGAGCAGTTCTTC

clone_size: -
d_call: -
v_call: TRBV6-2/TRBV6-3
j_call: TRBJ2-1
cdr3_aa: CASSFGTVYNEQFF
cdr3_nt: TGTGCCAGCAGTTTTGGGACTGTATACAATGAGCAGTTCTTC

clone_size: -
d_call: -
v_call: TRBV28
j_call: TRBJ1-5
cdr3_aa: CASRPGDVRHQPQHF
cdr3_nt: TGTGCCAGCAGACCGGGAGACGTGAGGCATCAGCCCCAGCATTTT

clone_size: -
d_call: TRBD1
v_call: TRBV5-3
j_call: TRBJ2-3
cdr3_aa: CARSSLTGVVDTQYF
cdr3_nt: TGTGCCAGAAGCTCTCTGACAGGGGTTGTAGATACGCAGTATTTT

clone_size: -
d_call: TRBD2
v_call: TRBV6-2/TRBV6-3
j_call: TRBJ2-1
cdr3_aa: CASSPTSGISYNEQFF
cdr3_nt: TGTGCCAGCAGTCCGACTAGCGGGATATCCTACAATGAGCAGTTCTTC

clone_size: -
d_call: -
v_call: TRBV5-4
j_call: TRBJ1-1
cdr3_aa: CASSLETGNTEAFF
cdr3_nt: TGTGCCAGCAGCTTGGAGACAGGGAACACTGAAGCTTTCTTT

clone_size: once
d_call: TRBD1
v_call: TRBV30
j_call: TRBJ2-7
cdr3_aa: CAWSPGTGRYEQYF
cdr3_nt: TGTGCCTGGAGTCCGGGGACAGGGCGATACGAGCAGTACTTC

clone_size: few
d_call: -
v_call: TRBV7-8
j_call: TRBJ2-2
cdr3_aa: CASSLDSNTGELFF
cdr3_nt: TGTGCCAGCAGCTTAGACTCGAACACCGGGGAGCTGTTTTTT

clone_size: -
d_call: TRBD2
v_call: TRBV12-5
j_call: TRBJ2-5
cdr3_aa: CASGRSGAGGVPQYF
cdr3_nt: TGTGCTAGTGGCCGCTCGGGAGCGGGAGGGGTGCCCCAGTACTTC

clone_size: -
d_call: TRBD1
v_call: TRBV5-8
j_call: TRBJ2-2
cdr3_aa: CASRPGTATGELFF
cdr3_nt: TGTGCCAGCAGGCCCGGGACAGCTACCGGGGAGCTGTTTTTT

clone_size: -
d_call: TRBD2
v_call: TRBV7-8
j_call: TRBJ2-1
cdr3_aa: CASSLRAAGAHSYNEQFF
cdr3_nt: TGTGCCAGCAGCTTGCGTGCGGCGGGAGCTCACTCCTACAATGAGCAGTTCTTC

clone_size: -
d_call: -
v_call: TRBV6-1
j_call: TRBJ2-3
cdr3_aa: CASSERLATISGTQYF
cdr3_nt: TGTGCCAGCAGTGAACGGCTAGCGACAATTTCAGGGACGCAGTATTTT

clone_size: -
d_call: TRBD1
v_call: TRBV27
j_call: TRBJ2-2
cdr3_aa: CASRKQGLNTGELFF
cdr3_nt: TGTGCCAGCAGAAAACAGGGGTTGAACACCGGGGAGCTGTTTTTT

clone_size: once
d_call: -
v_call: TRBV6-2/TRBV6-3
j_call: TRBJ2-3
cdr3_aa: CASSLRRASDTQYF
cdr3_nt: TGTGCCAGCAGCCTCCGCAGGGCATCAGATACGCAGTATTTT

clone_size: -
d_call: TRBD2
v_call: TRBV24-1
j_call: TRBJ2-3
cdr3_aa: CATSVPSGSSDTQYF
cdr3_nt: TGTGCCACCAGTGTTCCTAGCGGGAGCTCAGATACGCAGTATTTT

clone_size: -
d_call: -
v_call: TRBV10-3
j_call: TRBJ1-2
cdr3_aa: CAITRDSSQANYGYTF
cdr3_nt: TGTGCCATCACCCGGGACTCTTCTCAAGCTAACTATGGCTACACCTTC

clone_size: few
d_call: -
v_call: TRBV10-3
j_call: TRBJ2-7
cdr3_aa: CAINAGTGAHEQYF
cdr3_nt: TGTGCCATCAACGCAGGGACGGGAGCTCACGAGCAGTACTTC

clone_size: -
d_call: -
v_call: TRBV7-7
j_call: TRBJ2-3
cdr3_aa: CASSSDNTDTQYF
cdr3_nt: TGTGCTAGCAGCTCGGACAATACAGATACGCAGTATTTT